Shown below are 27 T cell receptor beta chains from a single sample sequenced in a study of T cell repertoires in cytomegalovirus infection. TCRdb independently ran MiXCR on the reads; one entry per CDR3 protein. The sample records about 180,000 distinct CDR3 sequences, about 18% being singletons. The sample was CD8+ T cells from PBMCs. These receptors were obtained from a human donor in good health (CMV status not recorded). Some clones in this sample may be carry-over from other donors' samples.

The chain employs TRBV7-8 and TRBJ2-1; a possible D gene is TRBD2 (7 bases). Germline V gene data show CDR1 as SGHVS and CDR2 as FQNEAQ. Trimming stripped 5 bases from V and 8 bases from J, with 16 bases between. The CDR3 contains 14 residues. This chain's CDR3 is CASSEGGGSYEQFF. CDR3 DNA: TGTGCCAGCAGCGAGGGAGGGGGTAGCTATGAGCAGTTCTTC.

The chain couples TRBV6-5 to TRBJ2-3, with a tentative D call TRBD1 (6 bases). Germline V CDR1 and CDR2: MNHEY, SVGAGI. Trimming removed 5 bases from V and 4 bases from J, with 16 bases in between. The CDR3 runs 15 residues. DNA for the CDR3: TGTGCCAGCAGTACCGGACAGCGATACGCAGATACGCAGTATTTT. This encodes CASSTGQRYADTQYF.

The table lists this clonotype with a few counts. The V gene is TRBV7-6, the J gene TRBJ2-2; tentatively, D is TRBD2 (6 bases). The CDR3 loop spans 14 amino acids. Germline V gene sequence: CDR1 SGHVS, CDR2 FNYEAQ. Trimming took 6 bases from V and 1 from J, leaving 9 bases between them. In DNA form, the CDR3 reads TGTGCCAGCAGTGACGGGGGGAACACCGGGGAGCTGTTTTTT. Amino acids: CASSDGGNTGELFF. Full variable domain (rest looked up from reference TRBV7-6 and TRBJ2-2): GAGVSQSPRYKVTKRGQDVALRCDPISGHVSLYWYRQALGQGPEFLTYFNYEAQQDKSGLPNDRFSAERPEGSISTLTIQRTEQRDSAMYRCASSDGGNTGELFFGEGSRLTVL.

The CDR3 is CASSLVAGAKNIQYF. CDR3 nucleotide sequence: TGTGCCAGCAGCTTAGTGGCGGGGGCCAAAAACATTCAGTACTTC. The chain has TRBV11-2 and TRBJ2-4, with TRBD2 as a possible D gene (6 bases). CDR1 and CDR2 (germline): SGHAT, FQNNGV. The CDR3 has 15 residues. Trimming took off 1 base at V and 1 base at J, with 8 bases between the two ends.

This clonotype has more than one count but fewer than ten. The rearrangement uses TRBV4-1 and TRBJ1-6; D is perhaps TRBD1 (6 bases). Germline loops: CDR1 MGHRA, CDR2 YSYEKL. Between the trimmed V and J ends, which lost 5 bases and 2 bases, there was a span of 19 bases. The CDR3 is 18 residues long. The CDR3 region has the DNA TGCGCCAGCAGCACACGTTCGGGGGGGGCGACCTATAATTCACCCCTCCACTTT. This sequence encodes CASSTRSGGATYNSPLHF.

This clonotype was seen a handful of times. The chain has TRBV12-3 or TRBV12-4 and TRBJ2-5, with D perhaps given as TRBD1 or TRBD2 (5 bases each). The CDR3 runs 16 residues. Trimming removed 4 bases from V and 0 bases from J, with 15 bases in between. The CDR3 bases are TGTGCCAGCAGTTATATCTCGGGACGGGACCAAGAGACCCAGTACTTC. It yields the protein CASSYISGRDQETQYF.

This chain uses TRBV12-3 or TRBV12-4 with TRBJ1-6; D is perhaps TRBD1 (5 bases). The CDR3 consists of 15 residues. V lost 6 bases, J lost 0 bases, and 9 bases lay in between. Written as DNA, the CDR3 is TGTGCCAGCAGACCCGACAGCTCCTATAATTCACCCCTCCACTTT. Its translation: CASRPDSSYNSPLHF.

V and J are TRBV7-9 and TRBJ2-2, with D hard to call. This CDR3 contains 16 residues. V lost 1 base and J 3 bases, leaving 12 bases between the germline ends. CDR1 is SEHNR and CDR2 is FQNEAQ in the germline V gene (reference sequence). The CDR3 DNA follows: TGTGCCAGCAGCTTAGGACGGGCAGTACACACCGGGGAGCTGTTTTTT. Translated: CASSLGRAVHTGELFF.

This clonotype has a handful of counts. The chain combines TRBV6-1 with TRBJ1-1; possible D gene TRBD1, 5 bases. CDR1 MNHNS and CDR2 SASEGT come from the germline V gene. The V gene lost 5 bases and the J gene lost 0 bases, with 16 bases spanning the gap. The CDR3 sequence is 16 residues long. CDR3 DNA sequence: TGTGCCAGCAGTCTCAGGGCGTCGGAGGTGAACACTGAAGCTTTCTTT. It codes for CASSLRASEVNTEAFF.

Only a few counts were recorded for this clonotype. V and J are TRBV12-5 and TRBJ1-1; no clear D. From germline, CDR1 is LGHNT and CDR2 FRNRAP. The CDR3 covers 13 residues. Trimming left V 4 bases short and J 2 bases short, with 8 bases between. The CDR3 loop reads CASGYGVNTEAFF. Written as DNA, the CDR3 is TGTGCTAGTGGTTATGGGGTCAACACTGAAGCTTTCTTT.

This clonotype was detected a few times. The V gene is TRBV28, the J gene TRBJ1-2, with no clear D. The length of the CDR3 is 15 residues. Trimming shortened V by 7 bases and J by 6 bases, and 21 bases separated the two germline ends. From germline, CDR1 is MDHEN and CDR2 SYDVKM. The CDR3 loop is CASMGMEGLKDGYTF. The CDR3, as DNA: TGTGCCAGCATGGGGATGGAGGGTCTTAAGGATGGCTACACCTTC.

This clonotype was seen more than once but under ten times. The chain recombines TRBV4-1 with TRBJ1-1; 7 bases fit TRBD1. Germline CDR1 and CDR2: MGHRA and YSYEKL. With V trimmed by 1 base and J by 5 bases, 7 bases remained unmatched. The CDR3 is 15 amino acids. This chain's CDR3 is CASSQGPSGGTEAFF. The CDR3 bases are TGCGCCAGCAGCCAAGGTCCCTCAGGGGGGACTGAAGCTTTCTTT.

This chain uses TRBV28 with TRBJ2-7; TRBD2 aligns across 11 bases. V lost 5 bases to trimming and J lost 1 base; unmatched junction nucleotides: 4. Germline CDR1 and CDR2: MDHEN and SYDVKM. The CDR3 length is 15 residues. The CDR3 nucleotides are TGTGCCAGCAGTGACGGACTAGCGGGTTCCTACGAGCAGTACTTC. Translation gives CASSDGLAGSYEQYF.

V is TRBV7-6 and J is TRBJ2-2, with D possibly being TRBD1 or TRBD2 (7 bases each). Trimming removed 4 bases from V and 4 bases from J, with 13 bases in between. Germline V gene data show CDR1 as SGHVS and CDR2 as FNYEAQ. CDR3 length: 15 amino acids. CDR3 sequence: CASSSPGGATGELFF. The CDR3 nucleotides read TGTGCCAGCAGCTCCCCAGGGGGGGCCACCGGGGAGCTGTTTTTT.

This clonotype was observed a few times. V and J are TRBV7-8 and TRBJ2-3, with D possibly matching TRBD1 (5 bases). CDR3 length equals 12 residues. Germline lookup yields CDR1 SGHVS and CDR2 FQNEAQ. Trimming cost V 5 bases and J 5 bases, with 8 bases left between them. CDR3 nucleotide sequence: TGTGCCAGCAGCCCAAGGGGAGATACGCAGTATTTT. Its translation: CASSPRGDTQYF. Variable domain in full (rest from reference TRBV7-8 and TRBJ2-3): GAGVSQSPRYKVAKRGQDVALRCDPISGHVSLFWYQQALGQGPEFLTYFQNEAQLDKSGLPSDRFFAERPEGSVSTLKIQRTQQEDSAVYLCASSPRGDTQYFGPGTRLTVL.

The CDR3, as DNA: TGTGCCAGCAGTCAGAGCGGGGATACCTACAATGAGCAGTTCTTC. Translation: CASSQSGDTYNEQFF. V gene TRBV28 combines with J gene TRBJ2-1, with 7 bases identical to TRBD2. The CDR3 runs 15 residues. V trimming: 5 bases; J trimming: 2 bases; junction bases outside the gene matches: 6. Per the germline V gene, CDR1 is MDHEN and CDR2 is SYDVKM.

The V call is TRBV29-1, the J call TRBJ1-2; no clear D. Germline values: CDR1 SQVTM, CDR2 ANQGSEA. This CDR3 comprises 12 residues. V was shortened by 1 base and J by 0 bases, with 3 bases between the two germline ends. The CDR3 here is CSVEVANYGYTF. The CDR3 bases are TGCAGCGTTGAAGTGGCTAACTATGGCTACACCTTC.

The J gene is TRBJ1-2, the V gene TRBV12-3 or TRBV12-4; no definite D call. The CDR3 covers 14 residues. Trimming took off 5 bases at V and 2 bases at J, with 12 bases between the two ends. The CDR3 reads CASSPQVGNYGYTF. DNA of the CDR3: TGTGCCAGCAGTCCCCAAGTAGGGAACTATGGCTACACCTTC.

This chain links TRBV2 with TRBJ2-3; D may be TRBD2 (5 bases). Trimming took off 8 bases at V and 6 bases at J, with 18 bases between the two ends. CDR3 length equals 14 residues. Germline V lookup: CDR1 SNHLY, CDR2 FYNNEI. CDR3 region: CASVFAGSADTQYF. CDR3 bases: TGTGCCAGCGTCTTCGCTGGTAGCGCGGATACGCAGTATTTT.

This clonotype has a handful of counts. V gene TRBV20-1 combines with J gene TRBJ2-5; 16 nucleotides align to TRBD2. J was trimmed by 3 bases and V by 5 bases; bases with no gene match: 3. The CDR3 totals 15 residues. The germline gives CDR1 DFQATT, CDR2 SNEGSKA (reference sequence). Written as DNA, the CDR3 is TGCAGTGCTCCCGGGACTAGCGGGGGGGAAGAGACCCAGTACTTC. Translating it yields CSAPGTSGGEETQYF.

V usage is TRBV7-2 and J usage is TRBJ2-1; tentatively, D is TRBD2 (6 bases). The CDR3 spans 15 residues. Germline V gene data show CDR1 as SGHTA and CDR2 as FQGNSA. The V and J ends lost 2 bases and 3 bases respectively, with 11 bases between them. The CDR3 here is CASSLLAGIYNEQFF. The CDR3 coding sequence is TGTGCCAGCAGCTTATTGGCGGGGATCTACAATGAGCAGTTCTTC.

The chain is built from TRBV6-5 and TRBJ2-7; maybe TRBD1 (6 bases). The germline V gene has CDR1 MNHEY and CDR2 SVGAGI. The germline V and J ends were trimmed by 2 bases and 3 bases, with 26 bases remaining between them. This CDR3 contains 19 residues. The CDR3, as DNA: TGTGCCAGCAGTTACGCTATCTTGGGGGACGGACAGCCCAGCTACGAGCAGTACTTC. Translation gives CASSYAILGDGQPSYEQYF.

The chain carries TRBV12-3 or TRBV12-4 and TRBJ1-2; no definite D call. Trimming cost V 4 bases and J 4 bases, with 13 bases left between them. This CDR3 contains 14 residues. The CDR3 reads CASSSHVELYGYTF. The CDR3 nucleotides are TGTGCCAGCAGTTCGCACGTGGAGCTCTATGGCTACACCTTC.

In its sample, this clonotype was seen a few times. The rearrangement joins TRBV7-2 to TRBJ2-1; weak D call: TRBD2 (6 bases). The CDR3 covers 13 residues. Per the germline V gene, CDR1 is SGHTA and CDR2 is FQGNSA. With 4 bases removed from V and 9 bases from J, the gap between germline ends came to 13 bases. CDR3 sequence (DNA): TGTGCCAGCAGCTGGGGACTCGAGGGTGAGCAGTTCTTC. Protein product: CASSWGLEGEQFF. Variable domain in full (rest from reference TRBV7-2 and TRBJ2-1): GAGVSQSPSNKVTEKGKDVELRCDPISGHTALYWYRQSLGQGLEFLIYFQGNSAPDKSGLPSDRFSAERTGGSVSTLTIQRTQQEDSAVYLCASSWGLEGEQFFGPGTRLTVL.

The genes are TRBV28 and TRBJ1-1, with TRBD1 as a possible D gene (6 bases). This CDR3 comprises 12 residues. The germline V gene encodes CDR1 MDHEN and CDR2 SYDVKM. Trimming removed 6 bases at V and 7 bases at J, with 12 bases between. CDR3 DNA: TGTGCCAGCAGATTTCCAGGGGATGAAGCTTTCTTT. Encoded protein: CASRFPGDEAFF.

This rearrangement joins TRBV20-1 to TRBJ2-1; D is tentatively TRBD1 or TRBD2 (5 bases each). This CDR3 is 15 amino acids long. Trimming took off 0 bases at V and 1 base at J, with 10 bases between the two ends. CDR1 is DFQATT, CDR2 SNEGSKA, per germline (reference sequence). This CDR3 reads CSARDQGASYNEQFF. CDR3 DNA sequence: TGCAGTGCTAGAGATCAGGGAGCTTCCTACAATGAGCAGTTCTTC.

The V call is TRBV29-1, the J call TRBJ1-2; weak D call: TRBD1 (5 bases). The V and J ends lost 5 bases and 2 bases respectively, with 9 bases between them. This CDR3 comprises 12 residues. Germline-derived CDR1 and CDR2 are SQVTM and ANQGSEA. CDR3 amino acids: CSVRGNNYGYTF. The CDR3 DNA reads TGCAGCGTTCGGGGGAACAACTATGGCTACACCTTC.